A selection of T cell receptor beta chains follows, all from one sample in a study of T cells in Graves' hyperthyroidism and ophthalmopathy. Using its own MiXCR run on the multiplex PCR reads, TCRdb lists one record per CDR3 protein. The sample has around 540,000 distinct CDR3 sequences; approximately 16% are singletons. Sequenced: blood. These receptors originate from a woman in her 30s with Graves' ophthalmopathy. Each CDR3 is given without its conserved first and last residue.

cdr3_aa: SVTGEAF
v_call: TRBV29-1
cdr3_length: 7
j_call: TRBJ1-1

cdr3_aa: AITFLTSGRADEQF
v_call: TRBV10-3
cdr3_length: 14
j_call: TRBJ2-1

cdr3_aa: ASSQGLAGENNEQF
v_call: TRBV12-3/TRBV12-4
cdr3_length: 14
j_call: TRBJ2-1

cdr3_aa: ASSDFSNQPQH
v_call: TRBV2
cdr3_length: 11
j_call: TRBJ1-5

cdr3_aa: ASSLEAVNTEAF
v_call: TRBV12-3/TRBV12-4
cdr3_length: 12
j_call: TRBJ1-1

cdr3_aa: ASSFGTRAYEQY
v_call: TRBV7-2
cdr3_length: 12
j_call: TRBJ2-7

cdr3_aa: SALPGLSTDTQY
v_call: TRBV20-1
cdr3_length: 12
j_call: TRBJ2-3

cdr3_aa: ASSLTGRRNIEAF
v_call: TRBV28
cdr3_length: 13
j_call: TRBJ1-1

cdr3_aa: ASSRTSDGEQY
v_call: TRBV5-4
cdr3_length: 11
j_call: TRBJ2-7

cdr3_aa: ASSLEPTDTQY
v_call: TRBV7-2
cdr3_length: 11
j_call: TRBJ2-3

cdr3_aa: ASSLPRDNSYNEQF
v_call: TRBV5-8
cdr3_length: 14
j_call: TRBJ2-1

cdr3_aa: SAALYSYNEQF
v_call: TRBV20-1
cdr3_length: 11
j_call: TRBJ2-1

cdr3_aa: ASSFARTGGTQY
v_call: TRBV12-3/TRBV12-4
cdr3_length: 12
j_call: TRBJ2-3

cdr3_aa: SAGGIAGGPYEQF
v_call: TRBV20-1
cdr3_length: 13
j_call: TRBJ2-1

cdr3_aa: ASSLVLASFYEQY
v_call: TRBV7-8
cdr3_length: 13
j_call: TRBJ2-7

cdr3_aa: ASSIGGRHQPQH
v_call: TRBV19
cdr3_length: 12
j_call: TRBJ1-5

cdr3_aa: ASSHAGGEDTQY
v_call: TRBV3-1
cdr3_length: 12
j_call: TRBJ2-3

cdr3_aa: ASSVLGVGANNEQF
v_call: TRBV9
cdr3_length: 14
j_call: TRBJ2-1

cdr3_aa: ASSLDRDTYEQY
v_call: TRBV7-8
cdr3_length: 12
j_call: TRBJ2-7

cdr3_aa: ASSLVAGVTYNEQF
v_call: TRBV5-1
cdr3_length: 14
j_call: TRBJ2-1

cdr3_aa: ASSDVGTGGSDEQY
v_call: TRBV25-1
cdr3_length: 14
j_call: TRBJ2-7

cdr3_aa: SARAGSGHTDTQY
v_call: TRBV20-1
cdr3_length: 13
j_call: TRBJ2-3

cdr3_aa: ASSAAQRDFYEQY
v_call: TRBV6-2/TRBV6-3
cdr3_length: 13
j_call: TRBJ2-7

cdr3_aa: ASSSSGTGVSPLH
v_call: TRBV28
cdr3_length: 13
j_call: TRBJ1-6

cdr3_aa: SARSQRDNTDTQY
v_call: TRBV20-1
cdr3_length: 13
j_call: TRBJ2-3

cdr3_aa: AISESSGDTEAF
v_call: TRBV10-3
cdr3_length: 12
j_call: TRBJ1-1

cdr3_aa: ATSRDIAEAF
v_call: TRBV15
cdr3_length: 10
j_call: TRBJ1-1

cdr3_aa: ASSSQWFETQY
v_call: TRBV19
cdr3_length: 11
j_call: TRBJ2-5

cdr3_aa: ASSLAGGRSNEQF
v_call: TRBV14
cdr3_length: 13
j_call: TRBJ2-1

cdr3_aa: ASSPAASYGYT
v_call: TRBV7-2
cdr3_length: 11
j_call: TRBJ1-2

cdr3_aa: ASTRLAGPGDTQY
v_call: TRBV6-2/TRBV6-3
cdr3_length: 13
j_call: TRBJ2-3

cdr3_aa: ASSQEGGETQY
v_call: TRBV4-2
cdr3_length: 11
j_call: TRBJ2-5

cdr3_aa: ATSRDRVDTEAF
v_call: TRBV15
cdr3_length: 12
j_call: TRBJ1-1

cdr3_aa: ASWDRTVGLTDTQY
v_call: TRBV28
cdr3_length: 14
j_call: TRBJ2-3

cdr3_aa: ASSPGQGRDGYT
v_call: TRBV4-1
cdr3_length: 12
j_call: TRBJ1-2

cdr3_aa: ASSPGQGVSGPQH
v_call: TRBV2
cdr3_length: 13
j_call: TRBJ1-5

cdr3_aa: ASSATPSGRLF
v_call: TRBV11-3
cdr3_length: 11
j_call: TRBJ2-1

cdr3_aa: SALRLAGSYNEQF
v_call: TRBV20-1
cdr3_length: 13
j_call: TRBJ2-1

cdr3_aa: ATVDGSNQPQH
v_call: TRBV6-1
cdr3_length: 11
j_call: TRBJ1-5

cdr3_aa: ASREPGQGNQPQH
v_call: TRBV28
cdr3_length: 13
j_call: TRBJ1-5

cdr3_aa: SAGRAVGYEQY
v_call: TRBV29-1
cdr3_length: 11
j_call: TRBJ2-7

cdr3_aa: ASSLLSTDTQY
v_call: TRBV12-3/TRBV12-4
cdr3_length: 11
j_call: TRBJ2-3

cdr3_aa: ASSATSKTDTQY
v_call: TRBV11-3
cdr3_length: 12
j_call: TRBJ2-3

cdr3_aa: AISGLAGELDTGELF
v_call: TRBV10-3
cdr3_length: 15
j_call: TRBJ2-2

cdr3_aa: ASSLAVNQPQH
v_call: TRBV5-1
cdr3_length: 11
j_call: TRBJ1-5

cdr3_aa: ASSLRTDPYEQY
v_call: TRBV11-1
cdr3_length: 12
j_call: TRBJ2-7

cdr3_aa: ASSLGAGGLYGYT
v_call: TRBV5-5
cdr3_length: 13
j_call: TRBJ1-2

cdr3_aa: ASSHYRGLGETQY
v_call: TRBV28
cdr3_length: 13
j_call: TRBJ2-5